This T cell receptor beta chain was sequenced during a study of OX40 agonist ivuxolimab in advanced cancers. Per germline, CDR1 MNHEY and CDR2 SVGAGI. CDR3 length: 14 residues. After removal of 5 bases from V and 5 bases from J, the junction contained 3 bases not matched to a gene. TCRdb keeps only in-frame clones here, not all; method: immunoSEQ multiplex PCR. The sample includes approximately 50,000 clones, approximately 88% seen only once; the top ten take over 0.65%. General study results and limits: CD4+ and CD8+ T cells in blood underwent clonal expansion by week 6 at 0.1 to 3.0 mg/kg.

Of note for this clone: No antigen is known for it.

The specimen was CD4+ or CD8+ T cells sorted from blood, collected in a trial of the OX40 agonist ivuxolimab. The sequence came from an adult with an advanced solid tumor such as melanoma, head and neck, liver or kidney cancer. This rearrangement joins TRBV6-5 to TRBJ1-6, with 7 bases that match TRBD1. CDR3 sequence reads: CASSADRNNSPLHF. CDR3 nucleotide sequence: TGTGCCAGCAGTGCGGACAGGAATAATTCACCCCTCCACTTT.